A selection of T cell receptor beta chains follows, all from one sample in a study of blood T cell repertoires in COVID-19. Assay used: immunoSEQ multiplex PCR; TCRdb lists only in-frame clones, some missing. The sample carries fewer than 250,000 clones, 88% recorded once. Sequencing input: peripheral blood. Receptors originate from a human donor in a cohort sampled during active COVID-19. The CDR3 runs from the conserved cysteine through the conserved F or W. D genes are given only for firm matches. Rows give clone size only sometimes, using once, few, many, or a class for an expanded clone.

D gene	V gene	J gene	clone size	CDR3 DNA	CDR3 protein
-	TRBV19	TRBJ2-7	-	TGTGCCAGTAGTATAGCCTGGACACCGTCCTACGAGCAGTACTTC	CASSIAWTPSYEQYF
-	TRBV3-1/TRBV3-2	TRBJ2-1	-	TGTGCCAGCAGCCCACTAGCATCTAATGAGCAGTTCTTC	CASSPLASNEQFF
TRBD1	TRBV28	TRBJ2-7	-	TGTGCCAGCAGCCGGGCCGGGACAGGCCTCTACGAGCAGTACTTC	CASSRAGTGLYEQYF
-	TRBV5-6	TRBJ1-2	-	TGTGCCAGCAGCGGGCAGGGGATTAACTATGGCTACACCTTC	CASSGQGINYGYTF
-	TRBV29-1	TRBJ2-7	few	TGCAGCGTTGGTAGCTCCTACGAGCAGTACTTC	CSVGSSYEQYF
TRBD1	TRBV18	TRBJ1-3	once	TGTGCCAGCTCCCCTCCGGGACAGCAGATCTCTGGAAACACCATATATTTT	CASSPPGQQISGNTIYF
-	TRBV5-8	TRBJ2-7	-	TGTGCCAGCAGCACTGGACTGCTAGTCTCCTACGAGCAGTACTTC	CASSTGLLVSYEQYF
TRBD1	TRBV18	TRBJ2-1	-	TGTGCCAGCTCACCGCTACAGGGGGGTAATGAGCAGTTCTTC	CASSPLQGGNEQFF
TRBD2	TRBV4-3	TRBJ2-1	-	TGCGCCAGCAGCCGAGCTAGCGGGGGCGACTACAATGAGCAGTTCTTC	CASSRASGGDYNEQFF
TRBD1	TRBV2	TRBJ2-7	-	TGTGCCAGCAGTGTATACAGGGGGCCTTACGAGCAGTACTTC	CASSVYRGPYEQYF
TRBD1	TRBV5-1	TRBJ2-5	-	TGCGCCAGCAGCTTGGTTCAGGGGGCGCAAGAGACCCAGTACTTC	CASSLVQGAQETQYF
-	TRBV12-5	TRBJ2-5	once	TGTGCTAGTGGTTTGGTAGGTCCGGGCCAAGAGACCCAGTACTTC	CASGLVGPGQETQYF
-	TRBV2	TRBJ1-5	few	TGTGCCAGCACCGGAGGGGGGGCCTTCAGCAATCAGCCCCAGCATTTT	CASTGGGAFSNQPQHF
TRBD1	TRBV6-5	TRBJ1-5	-	TGTGCCAGCAATATTCCGGGACAGGGTCATCAGCCCCAGCATTTT	CASNIPGQGHQPQHF
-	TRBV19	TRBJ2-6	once	TGTGCCAGTAGCATAGTGGAACAAAGGGGCTCTGGGGCCAACGTCCTGACTTTC	CASSIVEQRGSGANVLTF
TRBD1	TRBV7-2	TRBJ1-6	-	TGTGCCAGCAGCCTCACCGGGACAGCCTTCCATTCACCCCTCCACTTT	CASSLTGTAFHSPLHF
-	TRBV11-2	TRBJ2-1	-	TGTGCCAGCAGCACACAGGTGGGGGAGCAGTTCTTC	CASSTQVGEQFF
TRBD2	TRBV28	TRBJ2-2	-	TGTGCCAGCCGGCGGCTAGCGGCCGGGGAGCTGTTTTTT	CASRRLAAGELFF
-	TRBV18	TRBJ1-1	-	TGTGCCAGCTCACCCAAACGGACAGAAACGAACACTGAAGCTTTCTTT	CASSPKRTETNTEAFF
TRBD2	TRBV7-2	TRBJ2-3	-	TGTGCCAGCAGCACTAGCGGGAGAGACACAGATACGCAGTATTTT	CASSTSGRDTDTQYF
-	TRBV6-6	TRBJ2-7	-	TGTGCCAGCAGTTACCGTACTCCGGGGGTGGACTACGAGCAGTACTTC	CASSYRTPGVDYEQYF
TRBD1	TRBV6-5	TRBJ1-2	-	TGTGCCAGCAGGCTGACGGACAGGAACTATGGCTACACCTTC	CASRLTDRNYGYTF
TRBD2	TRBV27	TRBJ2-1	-	TGTGCCAGCAGTCCCGGACTAGCGGGAAGGTATGAGCAGTTCTTC	CASSPGLAGRYEQFF
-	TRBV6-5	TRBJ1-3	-	TGTGCCAGCGATAATGGGAGCTCTGGAAACACCATATATTTT	CASDNGSSGNTIYF
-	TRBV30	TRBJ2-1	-	TGTGCCTGGAGTAGTGACGGGTACAATGAGCAGTTCTTC	CAWSSDGYNEQFF
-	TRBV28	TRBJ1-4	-	TGTGCCAGCAGTGACCCCAGGGAAAAACTGTTTTTT	CASSDPREKLFF
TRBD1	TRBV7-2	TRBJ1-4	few	TGTGCCAGCAGCTTGCGCCGCCTTGACAGGGGGCGGGGGGAAAAACTGTTTTTT	CASSLRRLDRGRGEKLFF
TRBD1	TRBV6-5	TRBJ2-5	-	TGTGCCAGCAGTAGGGGGCCAGAGACCCAGTACTTC	CASSRGPETQYF
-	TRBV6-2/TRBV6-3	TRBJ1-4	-	TGTGCCAGCAGTTACCTTTCCAGACAGGACTCGAAGGGGATGTTTTTT	CASSYLSRQDSKGMFF
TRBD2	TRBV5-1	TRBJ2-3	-	TGCGCCAGCAGCTTTCTAGCGGGTAGCACAGATACGCAGTATTTT	CASSFLAGSTDTQYF
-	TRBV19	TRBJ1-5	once	TGTGCCAGTAGGCGGGGATATAGCAATCAGCCCCAGCATTTT	CASRRGYSNQPQHF
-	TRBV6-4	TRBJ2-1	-	TGTGCCAGCAGTGGAGAGTCAGGGGCAGCGCAGTTCTTC	CASSGESGAAQFF
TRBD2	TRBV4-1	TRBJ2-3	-	TGCGCCAGCAGCCAAGCTGCGGGAGGGCCGGGGGTAGGTACGCAGTATTTT	CASSQAAGGPGVGTQYF
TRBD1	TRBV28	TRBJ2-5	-	TGTGCCAGCAGTCTTGGGACAGGGCGACAGACCCAGTACTTC	CASSLGTGRQTQYF
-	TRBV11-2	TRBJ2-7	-	TGTGCCAGCAGCTTAGGAGTCGCGAGTACCTACGAGCAGTACTTC	CASSLGVASTYEQYF
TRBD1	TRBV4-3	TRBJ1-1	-	TGCGCCAGCAGCCCAACACAGGGGGCCCTGAACACTGAAGCTTTCTTT	CASSPTQGALNTEAFF
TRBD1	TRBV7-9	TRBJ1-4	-	TGTGCCAGCAGCTTAGGGGACAGCTTTAATGAAAAACTGTTTTTT	CASSLGDSFNEKLFF
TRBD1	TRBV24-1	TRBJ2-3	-	TGTGCCACCAGTGATTCCGGGACAGGAAGCACAGATACGCAGTATTTT	CATSDSGTGSTDTQYF
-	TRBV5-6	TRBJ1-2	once	TGTGCCAGCAGCTCAGACAGCAACTATGGCTACACCTTC	CASSSDSNYGYTF
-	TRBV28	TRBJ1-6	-	TGTGCCAGCAGTGGAAACGACAAGCTCTCCTATAATTCACCCCTCCACTTT	CASSGNDKLSYNSPLHF